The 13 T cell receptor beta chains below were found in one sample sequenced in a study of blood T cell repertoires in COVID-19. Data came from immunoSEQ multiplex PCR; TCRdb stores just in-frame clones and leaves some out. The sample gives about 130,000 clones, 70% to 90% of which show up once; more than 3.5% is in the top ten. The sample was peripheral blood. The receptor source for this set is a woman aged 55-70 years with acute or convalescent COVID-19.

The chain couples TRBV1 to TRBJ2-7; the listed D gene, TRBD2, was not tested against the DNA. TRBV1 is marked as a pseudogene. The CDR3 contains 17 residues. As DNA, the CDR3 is TGCACCAGCAGCCAAGGGGTTAGCGGTCCCGCCTCCTACGAGCAGTACTTC. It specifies CTSSQGVSGPASYEQYF.

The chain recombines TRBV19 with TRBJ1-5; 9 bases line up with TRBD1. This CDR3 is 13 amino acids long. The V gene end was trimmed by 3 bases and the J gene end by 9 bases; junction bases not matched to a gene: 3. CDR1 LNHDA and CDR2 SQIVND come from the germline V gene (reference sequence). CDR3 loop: CASSIGQGRPQHF. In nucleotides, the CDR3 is TGTGCCAGTAGTATCGGACAGGGGAGGCCCCAGCATTTT.

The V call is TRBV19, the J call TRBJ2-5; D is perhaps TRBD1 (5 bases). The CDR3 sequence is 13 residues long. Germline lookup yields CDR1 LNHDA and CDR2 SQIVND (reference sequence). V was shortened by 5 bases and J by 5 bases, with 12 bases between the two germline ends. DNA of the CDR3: TGTGCCAGTAGTTGGTCAGGGTCCGAGACCCAGTACTTC. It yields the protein CASSWSGSETQYF.

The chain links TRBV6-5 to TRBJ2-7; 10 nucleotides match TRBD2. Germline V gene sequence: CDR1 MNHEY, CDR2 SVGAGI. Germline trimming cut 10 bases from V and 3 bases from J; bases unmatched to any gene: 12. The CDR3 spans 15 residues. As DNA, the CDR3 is TGTGCCACACAAAAGGCGCTAGCGGGAGACTACGAGCAGTACGTC. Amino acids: CATQKALAGDYEQYV.

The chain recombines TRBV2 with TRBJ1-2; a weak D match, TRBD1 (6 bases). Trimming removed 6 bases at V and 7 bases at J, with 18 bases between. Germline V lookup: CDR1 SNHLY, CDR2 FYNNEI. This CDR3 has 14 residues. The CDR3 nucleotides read TGTGCCAGCAGGCTACAGGGAGTCCCTAGTGGCTACACCTTC. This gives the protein CASRLQGVPSGYTF.

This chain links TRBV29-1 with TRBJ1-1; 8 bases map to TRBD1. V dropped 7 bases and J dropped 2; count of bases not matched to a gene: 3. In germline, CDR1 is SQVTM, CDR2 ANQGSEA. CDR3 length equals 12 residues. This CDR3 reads CSAGGANTEAFF. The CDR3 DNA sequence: TGCAGCGCAGGGGGCGCAAACACTGAAGCTTTCTTT.

The chain's CDR3 is CAPLGDPYEQYF. The CDR3 nucleotides are TGTGCCCCATTAGGGGATCCATACGAGCAGTACTTC. The rearrangement joins TRBV19 to TRBJ2-7, with D perhaps matching TRBD1 (5 bases). V was shortened by 11 bases and J by 4 bases, with 15 bases between the two germline ends. Germline lookup yields CDR1 LNHDA and CDR2 SQIVND (reference sequence). The CDR3 loop spans 12 amino acids.

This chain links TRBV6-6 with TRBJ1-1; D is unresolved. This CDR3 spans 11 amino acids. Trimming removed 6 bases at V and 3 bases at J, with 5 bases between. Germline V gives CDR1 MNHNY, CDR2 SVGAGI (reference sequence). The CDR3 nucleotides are TGTGCCAGCAGATTCGACACTGAAGCTTTCTTT. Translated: CASRFDTEAFF.

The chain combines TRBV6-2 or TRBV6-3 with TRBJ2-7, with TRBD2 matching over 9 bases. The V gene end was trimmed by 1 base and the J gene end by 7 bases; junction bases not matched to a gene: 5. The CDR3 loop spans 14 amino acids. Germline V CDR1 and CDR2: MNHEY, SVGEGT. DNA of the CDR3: TGTGCCAGCAGTTACTTAGCGGGAGCACGAGAGCAGTACTTC. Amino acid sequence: CASSYLAGAREQYF.

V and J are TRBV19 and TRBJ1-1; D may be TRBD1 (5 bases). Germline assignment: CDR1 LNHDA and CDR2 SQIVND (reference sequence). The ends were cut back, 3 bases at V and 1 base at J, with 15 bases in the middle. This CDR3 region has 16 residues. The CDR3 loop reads CASSIHAGNRNTEAFF. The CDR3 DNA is TGTGCCAGTAGTATTCACGCAGGGAATCGGAACACTGAAGCTTTCTTT.

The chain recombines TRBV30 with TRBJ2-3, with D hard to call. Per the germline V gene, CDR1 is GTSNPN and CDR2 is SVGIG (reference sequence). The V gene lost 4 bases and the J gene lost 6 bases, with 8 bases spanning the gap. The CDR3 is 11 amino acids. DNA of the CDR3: TGTGCCTGGACCGTTCGGGATACGCAGTATTTT. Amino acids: CAWTVRDTQYF.

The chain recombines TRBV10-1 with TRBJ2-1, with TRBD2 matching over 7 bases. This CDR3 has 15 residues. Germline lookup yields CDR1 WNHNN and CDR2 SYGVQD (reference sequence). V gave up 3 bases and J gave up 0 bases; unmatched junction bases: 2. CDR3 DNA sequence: TGCGCCAGCAGTGAACGCGGGAGCTCCTACAATGAGCAGTTCTTC. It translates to CASSERGSSYNEQFF.

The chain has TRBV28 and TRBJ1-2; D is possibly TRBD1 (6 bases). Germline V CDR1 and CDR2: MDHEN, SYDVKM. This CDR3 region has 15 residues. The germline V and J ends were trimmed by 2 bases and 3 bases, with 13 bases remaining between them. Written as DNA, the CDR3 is TGTGCCAGCAGTTTAACAGGGCGAACCCACTATGGCTACACCTTC. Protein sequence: CASSLTGRTHYGYTF.